This TCR beta chain appears in the sequencing data of a study of identical twins. TCRdb reanalysed the 5' RACE reads using MiXCR and keeps one entry per CDR3 protein. The data contain just over 500,000 distinct CDR3 sequences, roughly a fifth of them singletons. This clonotype was picked up many times. The V gene's germline CDR1 is DFQATT and CDR2 SNEGSKA (reference sequence). V lost 0 bases and J lost 5, with 13 bases in between. The CDR3 is 14 amino acids. The same specimen was also included in a second study, on T cells expressing NK-cell markers. That study adds: Source material for TCR beta repertoires consisted of sorted CD3+CD56+NKG2C+, CD3+CD56+NKG2C- and CD3+CD56-NKG2C+ T cells. There remained a lack of clarity about HCMV specificity of expanded NKG2C+ T cell clones.

The sequence was obtained from a woman aged 18-35 years in good health. This sequence joins TRBV20-1 and TRBJ1-2; D call uncertain. Sequencing was done on a sample of CD4+ T cells sorted from blood. The CDR3 bases are TGCAGTGCTAGAGACTTACAGCTGTCGTATGGCTACACCTTC. This gives the protein CSARDLQLSYGYTF.